Listed here are 26 T cell receptor beta chains from one sample, sequenced in a study of HIV-infected patients and healthy controls. TCRdb reprocessed the 5' RACE reads via MiXCR and lists one record per CDR3 protein. This sample carries some 17,000 distinct CDR3 sequences, less than 20% of them seen once, and the ten largest clones take less than 30%. Material: CD8+ T cells from blood. These receptors all stem from a human donor in good health.

This clonotype has at least ten counts. The gene calls are TRBV29-1 and TRBJ2-1; no definite D call. From germline, CDR1 is SQVTM and CDR2 ANQGSEA. The V end was cut by 5 bases, the J end by 8 bases, with 13 bases between. The CDR3 is made up of 12 amino acids. CDR3 residues: CSVRLVVDEQFF. As DNA, the CDR3 is TGCAGCGTTAGGTTAGTCGTGGATGAGCAGTTCTTC.

The J gene is TRBJ2-2, the V gene TRBV30, with 9 bases that match TRBD1. Germline V gives CDR1 GTSNPN, CDR2 SVGIG (reference sequence). Unmatched junction bases numbered 3, after V lost 1 base and J lost 6 bases. This CDR3 region has 14 residues. The CDR3 sequence is CAWSGDRESGELFF. CDR3 bases: TGTGCCTGGAGTGGGGACAGGGAGTCCGGGGAGCTGTTTTTT.

This clonotype was counted only a few times. The genes are TRBV9 and TRBJ2-3, with a possible D match to TRBD2 (6 bases). V dropped 3 bases and J dropped 1 base, with 6 bases sitting between them. This CDR3 region has 13 residues. From germline, CDR1 is SGDLS and CDR2 YYNGEE. CDR3 sequence (DNA): TGTGCCAGCAGCGGGGGGGGCACAGATACGCAGTATTTT. Its translation: CASSGGGTDTQYF.

This clonotype has only a few counts. The CDR3 loop reads CASSLGVAPEQYF. The CDR3 DNA follows: TGTGCCAGCAGCTTAGGCGTAGCCCCCGAGCAGTACTTC. The chain recombines TRBV7-2 with TRBJ2-7; D unclear. V shed 1 base and J shed 6 bases, with 10 bases lying between them. The germline V gene has CDR1 SGHTA and CDR2 FQGNSA. CDR3 size: 13 residues. Complete variable domain (other parts from reference TRBV7-2 and TRBJ2-7): GAGVSQSPSNKVTEKGKDVELRCDPISGHTALYWYRQSLGQGLEFLIYFQGNSAPDKSGLPSDRFSAERTGGSVSTLTIQRTQQEDSAVYLCASSLGVAPEQYFGPGTRLTVT.

There are a few counts of this clonotype. The chain recombines TRBV14 with TRBJ2-3; D is unclear. Germline lookup yields CDR1 SGHDN and CDR2 FVKESK. The CDR3 runs 12 residues. V was shortened by 1 base and J by 6 bases, with 5 bases between the two germline ends. The CDR3 sequence: CASSQVRDTQYF. CDR3 coding DNA: TGTGCCAGCAGCCAAGTAAGGGATACGCAGTATTTT.

This clonotype was observed at least ten times. The junction and the germline gene differ at one end; a read error may be behind it. The chain carries TRBV3-1 and TRBJ1-2; D gene uncertain. Germline V gene sequence: CDR1 LGHDT, CDR2 YNNKEL (reference sequence). This CDR3 has 13 amino acids. This CDR3 reads CASSQAFGDITQF. Written as DNA, the CDR3 is TGTGCCAGCAGCCAAGCATTCGGTGACATTACCCAGTTC. Variable domain in full (rest from reference TRBV3-1 and TRBJ1-2): DTAVSQTPKYLVTQMGNDKSIKCEQNLGHDTMYWYKQDSKKFLKIMFSYNNKELIINETVPNRFSPKSPDKAHLNLHINSLELGDSAVYFCASSQAFGDITQFGSGTRLTVV.

This clonotype appeared a few times. This chain joins TRBV6-2 or TRBV6-3 and TRBJ2-2; D is undetermined. The CDR3 has 12 residues. V gave up 3 bases and J gave up 5 bases, with 4 bases separating them. From germline, CDR1 is MNHEY and CDR2 SVGEGT. The CDR3 DNA reads as TGTGCCAGCAGTTATGTGACCGGGGAGCTGTTTTTT. This codes for CASSYVTGELFF.

This clonotype occurred many times. CDR3 sequence: CASSQVLGSGGAGETQYF. In nucleotides, the CDR3 is TGTGCCAGCAGCCAAGTCTTAGGGAGCGGGGGGGCTGGAGAGACCCAGTACTTC. The chain employs TRBV3-1 and TRBJ2-5; 10 bases match TRBD2. Looked up from germline, CDR1 is LGHDT and CDR2 is YNNKEL (reference sequence). The junction had 12 bases not matched to a gene; V was cut back by 1 base and J by 4 bases. The CDR3 length is 18 residues.

This chain uses TRBV12-3 or TRBV12-4 with TRBJ2-4; D is ambiguous. The CDR3 consists of 15 residues. V dropped 2 bases and J dropped 3 bases, with 11 bases sitting between them. CDR3 in amino acids: CASSLPLGGKNIQYF. DNA for the CDR3: TGTGCCAGCAGTTTACCCCTTGGTGGCAAAAACATTCAGTACTTC.

This clonotype has at least ten counts. CDR3 DNA: TGCGCCAGCAGCCAAGAACTAGCGGGGGGCGTCACAGATACGCAGTATTTT. This codes for CASSQELAGGVTDTQYF. The chain employs TRBV4-3 and TRBJ2-3, with 12 bases lining up with TRBD2. The CDR3 has 17 amino acids. V lost 0 bases to trimming and J lost 2 bases; unmatched junction nucleotides: 3. Germline V gene sequence: CDR1 LGHNA, CDR2 YSLEER.

Concerning this clonotype itself: This clone may be a read error of a much larger clone one base away. This is likely a read error, given that the CDR3 carries no conserved phenylalanine or tryptophan at its end. The chain links TRBV2 to TRBJ1-4; the match to TRBD1 covers 9 bases. V was pared by 3 bases and J by 5 bases, with 4 bases of the junction left unmatched. Germline V gives CDR1 SNHLY, CDR2 FYNNEI. CDR3 length: 15 amino acids. For the CDR3, the DNA is TGTGCCAGCAGTGAGCTACAGGGGGCGAATGAAAAACTGTTTCTT. Translation: CASSELQGANEKLFL.

This clonotype has a handful of counts. The V gene is TRBV4-3, the J gene TRBJ1-1; D remains unclear. This CDR3 region has 13 residues. V gave up 1 base and J gave up 8 bases, with 11 bases separating them. Germline CDR1 LGHNA, CDR2 YSLEER. The DNA of the CDR3 is TGCGCCAGCAGCCAAGGATGGAAGAAGGAAGCTTTCTTT. Protein sequence: CASSQGWKKEAFF.

This clonotype was recorded many times. The chain has TRBV20-1 and TRBJ2-1; tentatively, D is TRBD2 (5 bases). Trimming shortened V by 0 bases and J by 7 bases, and 16 bases separated the two germline ends. Germline values: CDR1 DFQATT, CDR2 SNEGSKA (reference sequence). This CDR3 region has 15 residues. DNA of the CDR3: TGCAGTGCTAGAGATCTCTGGGGAGCTGGGAATGAGCAGTTCTTC. Translated, it gives CSARDLWGAGNEQFF.

The sample holds many counts of this clonotype. This chain links TRBV30 with TRBJ2-5; D gene unclear. Trimming removed 0 bases from V and 9 bases from J, with 8 bases in between. The length of the CDR3 is 11 residues. Per the germline V gene, CDR1 is GTSNPN and CDR2 is SVGIG (reference sequence). The CDR3 sequence: CAWSVGSAQYF. Written as DNA, the CDR3 is TGTGCCTGGAGTGTTGGCTCGGCCCAGTACTTC.

This clonotype occurred many times. The chain uses TRBV29-1 and TRBJ2-3; the match to TRBD2 covers 9 bases. CDR3 length: 13 residues. With 7 bases clipped from V and 1 base from J, the junction kept 3 bases outside the gene matches. Germline lookup yields CDR1 SQVTM and CDR2 ANQGSEA. Here the CDR3 reads CSAIAGGTDTQYF. The CDR3 nucleotides read TGCAGCGCTATAGCGGGGGGCACAGATACGCAGTATTTT.

The table lists this clonotype with many counts. The V gene is TRBV11-2, the J gene TRBJ2-2; no firm D call. Per germline, CDR1 SGHAT and CDR2 FQNNGV. Trimming pared 7 bases from V and 3 bases from J, leaving 9 bases between. The CDR3 runs 13 residues. The CDR3 DNA reads TGTGCCAGCACCTTCCCCTACACCGGGGAGCTGTTTTTT. Its protein product is CASTFPYTGELFF.

This clonotype was picked up a small number of times. The chain combines TRBV4-3 with TRBJ2-3; D possibly corresponds to TRBD1 (6 bases). In germline, CDR1 is LGHNA, CDR2 YSLEER. The CDR3 totals 16 residues. V lost 0 bases and J 1 base, leaving 11 bases between the germline ends. The CDR3 nucleotides read TGCGCCAGCAGCCAAGAACTTGGGGGCGGCACAGATACGCAGTATTTT. It encodes CASSQELGGGTDTQYF.

There are a few counts of this clonotype. The genes are TRBV4-3 and TRBJ2-7; 8 bases fit TRBD1. The V gene end was trimmed by 0 bases and the J gene end by 2 bases; junction bases not matched to a gene: 3. The CDR3 sequence is 15 residues long. The germline V gene encodes CDR1 LGHNA and CDR2 YSLEER. CDR3 loop: CASSQDMDRAYEQYF. CDR3 coding DNA: TGCGCCAGCAGCCAAGATATGGACAGGGCCTACGAGCAGTACTTC.

This clonotype was counted at least ten times. The chain joins TRBV7-2 to TRBJ2-1; 8 bases map to TRBD2. Per the germline V gene, CDR1 is SGHTA and CDR2 is FQGNSA. This CDR3 is 15 amino acids long. V gave up 4 bases and J gave up 7 bases; unmatched junction bases: 9. Here the CDR3 DNA reads TGTGCCAGCAGCTATGGACTAGCCCCTACAAATGAGCAGTTCTTC. Its translation: CASSYGLAPTNEQFF.

By share, this clonotype ranks as medium-sized (0.01 to 0.1%). The V call is TRBV4-3, the J call TRBJ1-1; weak D call: TRBD1 (5 bases). This CDR3 has 15 amino acids. Germline V lookup: CDR1 LGHNA, CDR2 YSLEER. V lost 1 base, J lost 7 bases, and 16 bases lay in between. The CDR3 region is CASSQVISGSGEAFF. In DNA, the CDR3 is TGCGCCAGCAGCCAAGTGATATCAGGGTCTGGTGAAGCTTTCTTT.

In its sample, this clonotype was seen many times. This chain joins TRBV18 and TRBJ2-2, with D unclear. The germline CDR1 and CDR2 sequences are KGHSH and LQKENI. Trimming stripped 2 bases from V and 5 bases from J, with 0 bases between. The CDR3 consists of 11 residues. CDR3 amino acids: CASSPTGELFF. The CDR3 coding sequence is TGTGCCAGCTCACCAACCGGGGAGCTGTTTTTT.

The genes are TRBV24-1 and TRBJ1-5; no firm D call. Trimming shortened V by 2 bases and J by 3 bases, and 1 base separated the two germline ends. Germline values: CDR1 KGHDR, CDR2 SFDVKD. The CDR3 runs to 12 residues. The CDR3 is CATSDYNQPQHF. The DNA of the CDR3 is TGTGCCACCAGTGATTACAATCAGCCCCAGCATTTT.

This clonotype was recorded at least ten times. J is TRBJ1-1 and V is TRBV6-2 or TRBV6-3; D unresolved. The V end lost 0 bases, the J end lost 5 bases, and 10 bases lay between the germline ends. The germline CDR1 and CDR2 sequences are MNHEY and SVGEGT. The CDR3 runs to 14 residues. Here the CDR3 reads CASSYSIGLTEAFF. DNA for the CDR3: TGTGCCAGCAGTTACTCGATTGGGTTAACTGAAGCTTTCTTT.

J is TRBJ2-5 and V is TRBV6-2 or TRBV6-3; 10 bases are shared with TRBD1. The CDR3 has 15 residues. V lost 4 bases to trimming and J lost 4 bases; unmatched junction nucleotides: 6. Germline V gene data show CDR1 as MNHEY and CDR2 as SVGEGT. CDR3 bases: TGTGCCAGCAGTTGGGTGGGGACAGGGGCAGAGACCCAGTACTTC. It specifies CASSWVGTGAETQYF.

There are many counts of this clonotype. The CDR3 protein is CASSVGGTSTEAFF. DNA for the CDR3: TGTGCCAGCAGCGTAGGGGGAACAAGCACTGAAGCTTTCTTT. The V gene is TRBV9, the J gene TRBJ1-1; D is uncertain. Germline-derived CDR1 and CDR2 are SGDLS and YYNGEE. The V end lost 0 bases, the J end lost 4 bases, and 10 bases lay between the germline ends. The CDR3 runs to 14 residues. Drawing the rest from reference TRBV9 and TRBJ1-1, the complete variable domain is DSGVTQTPKHLITATGQRVTLRCSPRSGDLSVYWYQQSLDQGLQFLIQYYNGEERAKGNILERFSAQQFPDLHSELNLSSLELGDSALYFCASSVGGTSTEAFFGQGTRLTVV.

In this sample, this clonotype is medium-sized. The rearrangement uses TRBV5-4 and TRBJ2-7; possibly TRBD1 for D (5 bases). The V end lost 1 base, the J end lost 0 bases, and 11 bases lay between the germline ends. The CDR3 totals 15 residues. CDR1 and CDR2 from the germline V gene are SGHNT and YYREEE (reference sequence). CDR3 coding DNA: TGTGCCAGCAGCTTGAGTCAGGGCCCCTCCTACGAGCAGTACTTC. The encoded protein is CASSLSQGPSYEQYF.